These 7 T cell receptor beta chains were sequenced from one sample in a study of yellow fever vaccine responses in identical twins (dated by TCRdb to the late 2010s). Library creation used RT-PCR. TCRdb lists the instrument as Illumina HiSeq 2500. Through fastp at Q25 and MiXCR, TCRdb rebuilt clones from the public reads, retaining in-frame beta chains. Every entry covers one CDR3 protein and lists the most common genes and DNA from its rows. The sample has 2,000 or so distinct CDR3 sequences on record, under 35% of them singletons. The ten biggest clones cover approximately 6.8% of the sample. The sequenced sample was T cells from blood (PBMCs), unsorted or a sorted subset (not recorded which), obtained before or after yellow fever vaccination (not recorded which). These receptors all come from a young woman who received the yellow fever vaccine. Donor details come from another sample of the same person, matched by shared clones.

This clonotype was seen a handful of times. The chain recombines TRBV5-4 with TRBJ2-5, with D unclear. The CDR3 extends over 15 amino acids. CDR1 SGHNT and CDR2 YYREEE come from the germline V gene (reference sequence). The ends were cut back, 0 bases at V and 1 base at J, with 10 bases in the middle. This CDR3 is CASSLASRLQETQYF. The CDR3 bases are TGTGCCAGCAGCTTGGCCTCCAGGCTCCAAGAGACCCAGTACTTC.

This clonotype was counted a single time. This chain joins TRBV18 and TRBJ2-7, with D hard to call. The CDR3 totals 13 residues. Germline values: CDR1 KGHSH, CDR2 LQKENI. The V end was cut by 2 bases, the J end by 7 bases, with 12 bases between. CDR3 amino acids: CASSPNIIEEQYF. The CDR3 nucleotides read TGTGCCAGCTCACCAAATATCATCGAGGAGCAGTACTTC. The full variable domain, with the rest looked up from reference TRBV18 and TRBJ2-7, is NAGVMQNPRHLVRRRGQEARLRCSPMKGHSHVYWYRQLPEEGLKFMVYLQKENIIDESGMPKERFSAEFPKEGPSILRIQQVVRGDSAAYFCASSPNIIEEQYFGPGTRLTVT.

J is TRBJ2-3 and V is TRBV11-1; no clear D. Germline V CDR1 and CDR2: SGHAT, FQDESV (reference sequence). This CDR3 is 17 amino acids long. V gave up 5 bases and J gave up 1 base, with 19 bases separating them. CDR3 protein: CASSPTSPRGGTDTQYF. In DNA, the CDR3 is TGTGCCAGCAGCCCAACGAGCCCCCGAGGCGGCACAGATACGCAGTATTTT.

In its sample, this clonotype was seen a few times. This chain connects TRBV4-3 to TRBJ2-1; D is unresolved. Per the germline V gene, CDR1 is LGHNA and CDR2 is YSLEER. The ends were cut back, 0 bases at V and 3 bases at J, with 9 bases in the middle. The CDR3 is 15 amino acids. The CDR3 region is CASSQEMELYNEQFF. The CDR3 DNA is TGCGCCAGCAGCCAAGAAATGGAGCTCTACAATGAGCAGTTCTTC.

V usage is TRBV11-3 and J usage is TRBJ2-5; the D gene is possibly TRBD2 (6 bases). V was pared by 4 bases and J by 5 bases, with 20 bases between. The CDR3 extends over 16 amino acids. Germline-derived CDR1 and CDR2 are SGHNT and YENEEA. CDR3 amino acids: CASSSYLGGDTETQYF. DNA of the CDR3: TGTGCCAGCAGCTCATATTTGGGGGGAGATACCGAGACCCAGTACTTC.

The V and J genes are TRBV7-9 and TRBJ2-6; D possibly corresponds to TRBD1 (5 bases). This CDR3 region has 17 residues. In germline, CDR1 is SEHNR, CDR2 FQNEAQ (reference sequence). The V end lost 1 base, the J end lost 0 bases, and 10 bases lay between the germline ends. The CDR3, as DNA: TGTGCCAGCAGCTTAGGGGGCCAAAGCTCTGGGGCCAACGTCCTGACTTTC. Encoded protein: CASSLGGQSSGANVLTF.

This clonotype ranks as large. The CDR3 protein is CATSRDADGYSGANVLTF. The DNA for the CDR3 is TGTGCCACCAGCAGAGATGCAGACGGATACTCTGGGGCCAACGTCCTGACTTTC. The rearrangement joins TRBV15 to TRBJ2-6; D remains ambiguous. The germline CDR1 and CDR2 sequences are LNHNV and YYDKDF (reference sequence). The V and J ends lost 0 bases and 0 bases respectively, with 12 bases between them. The CDR3 loop spans 18 amino acids.